The entry that follows covers one T cell receptor beta chain sequence. The target of this receptor is not known. Base qualities are not provided; no much larger clone lies one nucleotide away. This record belongs to a study of blood T cell repertoires in COVID-19 (dated by TCRdb to 2018 to 2020). Regarding the research as a whole: The collaborator samples originated in the United States, Italy and Spain and spanned the acute and convalescent phases of COVID-19. The prospective study material was composed of cDNA or gDNA derived from T cells, B-cell-depleted T cells, or PBMCs. Deeply sampled blood TCRbeta repertoires from subjects exposed to, actively infected with, or recovered from COVID-19 were included in the dataset. The repertoires were released in a freely available public database intended as a resource for research on the immune response to SARS-CoV-2. The samples were drawn from two sources: the first 160 participants of the ongoing ImmuneRACE study, and 1,200 or so subjects contributed by 6 global collaborators. A de-identified subject ID, COVID-19 status, age in years and sex were almost always included in the sample metadata. Where HLA class I and class II types were available, the types were taken from metadata supplied by the sample provider, not from assay-based typing. What the work shows at the level of the full study, not this receptor alone: How much clinical and demographic metadata was included differed by source and by participant, and the metadata was provided uncurated.

At the junction V is shortened by 2 bases and J by 8 bases, with 18 bases in between. CDR1 and CDR2, looked up from the germline V gene, are MDHEN and SYDVKM. Measured from the cysteine to the phenylalanine, the CDR3 is 15 residues long. Only the CDR3 DNA is retained, 45 bases long and in frame from the first base. TCRbeta CDR3 regions were amplified from genomic DNA using the immunoSEQ Assay, a bias-controlled multiplex PCR. The authors' pipeline ran thus. The number of nucleated cells in each sample was estimated from the amplification of reference gene primers within the assay. To quantify the absolute abundance of each unique TCRbeta CDR3 rearrangement, sequence reads were collapsed and filtered. For each sample, productive Simpson clonality was calculated as the square root of Simpson's diversity index across productive rearrangements. Not all clones reach the TCRdb copy of this immuneACCESS table, which keeps in-frame sequences only. Checked studies attribute under half of the gap to unresolved V genes and leave the rest unexplained. That table is the source of V, J and clone size, and D and trimming were worked out from the DNA. This sample lists roughly 220,000 clones; roughly 81% were detected once. The ten largest clones capture 6% to 8% of the sample.

In Seattle, one collaborating source enrolled patients while the infection was active and tracked those patients longitudinally over the course of disease. Whole blood was collected in K2EDTA tubes by collaborating institutions according to the institutions' own protocols. Collaborator samples were shipped for TCRbeta analysis as frozen whole blood, isolated PBMCs, or DNA extracted from either sample type. This TCR derives from an elderly woman with COVID-19, enrolled during active disease. Sequencing was done on a sample of peripheral blood. The sequence is built from TRBV28 and TRBJ1-2; TRBD1 might be the D gene, on 5 matching bases. The CDR3 corresponds to CASSLVGRRADGYTF. The DNA is TGTGCCAGCAGTTTAGTGGGCCGCAGGGCCGACGGCTACACCTTC.